This TCR beta chain was sequenced during a study of chemoradiotherapy in HPV16-positive cancers. Study background: Functional T-cell assays on two HPV16-positive patients' cells defined candidate HPV-specific clones and common TCR motifs. Study-wide results and limits: Candidate HPV-specific clones and E7-related TCR motifs grew in tumor during treatment.

This clone was counted a single time. Its antigen is not identified. Using immunoSEQ multiplex PCR, the repertoire was profiled, and TCRdb retains in-frame clones only, with some absent. The sample has about 5,400 clones; less than 85% are singletons. The ends lost 0 bases at V and 5 bases at J; junction bases unmatched: 10. Germline V gives CDR1 SGDLS, CDR2 YYNGEE. CDR3 length: 16 residues. Over chemoradiotherapy, repertoires were sampled more than once. The V gene is TRBV9, the J gene TRBJ2-5; 7 bases align to TRBD1. This receptor was identified in a human donor with HPV-associated anogenital cancer. The input for sequencing was tumor tissue, taken from a patient who underwent chemoradiotherapy. CDR3 DNA: TGTGCCAGCAGCGTAGAGATAGGGACAGTGAAGGAGACCCAGTACTTC. Translated: CASSVEIGTVKETQYF.